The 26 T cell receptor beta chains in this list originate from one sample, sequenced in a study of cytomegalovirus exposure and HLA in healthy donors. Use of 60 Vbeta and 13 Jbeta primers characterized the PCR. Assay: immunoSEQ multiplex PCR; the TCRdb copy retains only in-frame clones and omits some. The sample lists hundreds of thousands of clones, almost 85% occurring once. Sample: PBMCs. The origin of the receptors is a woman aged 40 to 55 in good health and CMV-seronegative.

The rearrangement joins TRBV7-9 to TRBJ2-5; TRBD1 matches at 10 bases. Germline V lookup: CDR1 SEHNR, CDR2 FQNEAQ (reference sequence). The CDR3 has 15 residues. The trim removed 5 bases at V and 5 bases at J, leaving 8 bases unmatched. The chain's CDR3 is CASSTWDRGRETQYF. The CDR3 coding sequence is TGTGCCAGCAGCACGTGGGACAGGGGACGGGAGACCCAGTACTTC.

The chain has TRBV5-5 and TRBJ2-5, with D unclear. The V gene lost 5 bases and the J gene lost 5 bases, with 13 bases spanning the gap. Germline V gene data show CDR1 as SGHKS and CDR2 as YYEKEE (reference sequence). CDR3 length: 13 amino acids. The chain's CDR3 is CASRTQDVETQYF. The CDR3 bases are TGTGCCAGCAGAACCCAGGATGTTGAGACCCAGTACTTC. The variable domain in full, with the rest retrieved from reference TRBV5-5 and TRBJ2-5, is DAGVTQSPTHLIKTRGQQVTLRCSPISGHKSVSWYQQVLGQGPQFIFQYYEKEERGRGNFPDRFSARQFPNYSSELNVNALLLGDSALYLCASRTQDVETQYFGPGTRLLVL.

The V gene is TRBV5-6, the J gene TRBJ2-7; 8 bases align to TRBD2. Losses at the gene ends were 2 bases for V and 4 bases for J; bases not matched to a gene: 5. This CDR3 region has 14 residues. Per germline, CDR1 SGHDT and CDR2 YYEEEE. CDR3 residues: CASSFAGLGYEQYF. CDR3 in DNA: TGTGCCAGCAGCTTCGCGGGACTAGGGTACGAGCAGTACTTC.

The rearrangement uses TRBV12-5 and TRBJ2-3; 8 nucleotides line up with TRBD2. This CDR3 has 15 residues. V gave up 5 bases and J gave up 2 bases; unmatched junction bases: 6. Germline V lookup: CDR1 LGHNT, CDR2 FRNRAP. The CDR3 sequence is CASGIGGGPTDTQYF. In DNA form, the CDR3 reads TGTGCTAGTGGTATCGGGGGGGGGCCCACAGATACGCAGTATTTT.

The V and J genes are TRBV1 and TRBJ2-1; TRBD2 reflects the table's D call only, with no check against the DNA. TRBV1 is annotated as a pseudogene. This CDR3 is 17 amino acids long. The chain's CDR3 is CTSSAGRTSDYWNEQFF. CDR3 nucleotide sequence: TGCACCAGCAGCGCAGGCCGAACTAGCGATTATTGGAATGAGCAGTTCTTC.

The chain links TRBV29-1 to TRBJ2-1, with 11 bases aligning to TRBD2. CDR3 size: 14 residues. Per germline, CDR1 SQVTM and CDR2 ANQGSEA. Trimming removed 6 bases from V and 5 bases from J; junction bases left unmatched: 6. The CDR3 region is CSVPLAGGNNEQFF. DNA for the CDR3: TGCAGCGTCCCGCTAGCGGGGGGCAACAATGAGCAGTTCTTC.

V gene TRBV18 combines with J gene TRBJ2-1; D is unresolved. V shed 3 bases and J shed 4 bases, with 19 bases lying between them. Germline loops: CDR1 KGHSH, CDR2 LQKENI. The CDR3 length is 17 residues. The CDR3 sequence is CASSPDGSSSGYNEQFF. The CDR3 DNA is TGTGCCAGCTCACCCGATGGATCGTCATCGGGTTACAATGAGCAGTTCTTC.

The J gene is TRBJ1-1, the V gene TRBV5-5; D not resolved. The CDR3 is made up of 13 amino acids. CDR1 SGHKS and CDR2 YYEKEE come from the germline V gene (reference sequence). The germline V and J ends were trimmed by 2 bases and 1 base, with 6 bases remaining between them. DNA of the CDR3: TGTGCCAGCAGCTTCCACACGAACACTGAAGCTTTCTTT. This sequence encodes CASSFHTNTEAFF.

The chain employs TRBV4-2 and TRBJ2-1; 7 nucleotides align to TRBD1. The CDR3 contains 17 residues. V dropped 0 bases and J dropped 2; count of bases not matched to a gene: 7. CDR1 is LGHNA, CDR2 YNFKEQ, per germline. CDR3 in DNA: TGTGCCAGCAGCCAAGATCGGTGGGACAGAGCCTACAATGAGCAGTTCTTC. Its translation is CASSQDRWDRAYNEQFF.

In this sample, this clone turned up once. The DNA of the CDR3 is TGTGCCTGGAGCACAGGGCTCGAACAGCCCCAGCATTTT. The encoded protein is CAWSTGLEQPQHF. This chain uses TRBV30 with TRBJ1-5; tentative D call: TRBD1 (6 bases). Germline V gene sequence: CDR1 GTSNPN, CDR2 SVGIG (reference sequence). V lost 3 bases and J lost 7, with 13 bases in between. This CDR3 is 13 amino acids long.

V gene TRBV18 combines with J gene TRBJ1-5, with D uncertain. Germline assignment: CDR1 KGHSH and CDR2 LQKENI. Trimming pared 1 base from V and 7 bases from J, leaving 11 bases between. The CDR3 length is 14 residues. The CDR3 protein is CASSPLAVEQPQHF. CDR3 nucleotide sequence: TGTGCCAGCTCACCACTCGCGGTAGAACAGCCCCAGCATTTT.

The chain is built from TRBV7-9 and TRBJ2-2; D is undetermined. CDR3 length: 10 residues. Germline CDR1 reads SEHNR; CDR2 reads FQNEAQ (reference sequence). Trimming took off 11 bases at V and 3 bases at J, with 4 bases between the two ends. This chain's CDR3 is CAGHTGELFF. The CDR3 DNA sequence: TGTGCCGGCCACACCGGGGAGCTGTTTTTT.

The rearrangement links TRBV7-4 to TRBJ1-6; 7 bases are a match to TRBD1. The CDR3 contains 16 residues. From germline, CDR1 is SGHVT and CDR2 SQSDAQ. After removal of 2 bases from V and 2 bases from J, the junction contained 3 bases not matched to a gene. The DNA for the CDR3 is TGTGCCAGCAGCTTAACAGGGGACACCTATAATTCACCCCTCCACTTT. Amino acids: CASSLTGDTYNSPLHF.

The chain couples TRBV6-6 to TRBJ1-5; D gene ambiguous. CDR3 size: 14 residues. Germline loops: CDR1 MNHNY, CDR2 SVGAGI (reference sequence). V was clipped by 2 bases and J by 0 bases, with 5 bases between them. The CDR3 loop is CASSYGLSNQPQHF. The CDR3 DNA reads TGTGCCAGCAGTTACGGGCTTAGCAATCAGCCCCAGCATTTT.

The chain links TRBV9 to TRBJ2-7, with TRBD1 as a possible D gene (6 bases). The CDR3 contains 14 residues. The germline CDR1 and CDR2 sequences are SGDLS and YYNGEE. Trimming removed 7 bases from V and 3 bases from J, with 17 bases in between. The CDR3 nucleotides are TGTGCCAGCCCTACCCAGGACAGTGACTACGAGCAGTACTTC. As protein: CASPTQDSDYEQYF.

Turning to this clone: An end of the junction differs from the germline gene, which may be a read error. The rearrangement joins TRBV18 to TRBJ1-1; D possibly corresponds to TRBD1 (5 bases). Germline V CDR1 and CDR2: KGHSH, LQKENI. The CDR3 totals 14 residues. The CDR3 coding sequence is TGTGCCAGTTCACCACGGGAGGGAGGGGTTGAAGCTTTCTTT. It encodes CASSPREGGVEAFF.

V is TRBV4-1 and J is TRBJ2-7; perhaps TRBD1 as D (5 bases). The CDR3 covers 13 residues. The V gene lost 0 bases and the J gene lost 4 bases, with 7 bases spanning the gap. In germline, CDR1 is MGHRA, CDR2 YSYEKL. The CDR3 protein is CASSQDQGYEQYF. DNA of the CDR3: TGCGCCAGCAGCCAAGATCAGGGATACGAGCAGTACTTC.

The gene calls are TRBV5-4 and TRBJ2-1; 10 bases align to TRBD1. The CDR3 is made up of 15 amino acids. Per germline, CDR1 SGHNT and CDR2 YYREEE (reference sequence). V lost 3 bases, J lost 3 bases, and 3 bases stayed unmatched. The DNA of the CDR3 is TGTGCCAGCAGCTCGGGACAGGGGTTCTACAATGAGCAGTTCTTC. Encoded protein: CASSSGQGFYNEQFF. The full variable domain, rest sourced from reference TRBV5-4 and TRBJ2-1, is ETGVTQSPTHLIKTRGQQVTLRCSSQSGHNTVSWYQQALGQGPQFIFQYYREEENGRGNFPPRFSGLQFPNYSSELNVNALELDDSALYLCASSSGQGFYNEQFFGPGTRLTVL.

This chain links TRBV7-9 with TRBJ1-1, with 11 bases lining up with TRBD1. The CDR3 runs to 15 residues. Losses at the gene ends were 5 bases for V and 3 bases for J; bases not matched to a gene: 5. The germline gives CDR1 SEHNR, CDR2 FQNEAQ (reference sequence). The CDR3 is CASSQGQGEDTEAFF. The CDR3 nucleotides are TGTGCCAGCAGCCAGGGACAGGGGGAGGACACTGAAGCTTTCTTT.

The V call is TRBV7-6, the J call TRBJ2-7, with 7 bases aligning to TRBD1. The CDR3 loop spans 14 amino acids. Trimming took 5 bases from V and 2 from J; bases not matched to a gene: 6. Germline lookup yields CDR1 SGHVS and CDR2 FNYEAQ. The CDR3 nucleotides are TGTGCCAGCAGCCCGACAGGGCTTGCCTACGAGCAGTACTTC. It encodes CASSPTGLAYEQYF.

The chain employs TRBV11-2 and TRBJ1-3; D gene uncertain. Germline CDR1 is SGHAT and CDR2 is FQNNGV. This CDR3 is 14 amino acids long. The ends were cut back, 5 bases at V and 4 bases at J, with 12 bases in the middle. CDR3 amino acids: CASSESQYGNTIYF. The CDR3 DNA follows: TGTGCCAGCAGCGAATCACAGTACGGAAACACCATATATTTT.

CDR3 in DNA: TGTGCCAGCAGCCTTGTCCCGGGGGAAAAACTGTTTTTT. It yields the protein CASSLVPGEKLFF. The chain links TRBV6-5 to TRBJ1-4, with D hard to call. V lost 6 bases and J lost 8, with 13 bases in between. Germline assignment: CDR1 MNHEY and CDR2 SVGAGI. The CDR3 runs 13 residues.

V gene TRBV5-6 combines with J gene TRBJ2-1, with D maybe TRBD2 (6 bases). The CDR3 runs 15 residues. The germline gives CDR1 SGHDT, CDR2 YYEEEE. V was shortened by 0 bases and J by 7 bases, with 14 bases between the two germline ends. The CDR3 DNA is TGTGCCAGCAGCTTGGCCGGGACTCCTCTTAATGAGCAGTTCTTC. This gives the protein CASSLAGTPLNEQFF. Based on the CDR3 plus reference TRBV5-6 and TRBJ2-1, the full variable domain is DAGVTQSPTHLIKTRGQQVTLRCSPKSGHDTVSWYQQALGQGPQFIFQYYEEEERQRGNFPDRFSGHQFPNYSSELNVNALLLGDSALYLCASSLAGTPLNEQFFGPGTRLTVL.

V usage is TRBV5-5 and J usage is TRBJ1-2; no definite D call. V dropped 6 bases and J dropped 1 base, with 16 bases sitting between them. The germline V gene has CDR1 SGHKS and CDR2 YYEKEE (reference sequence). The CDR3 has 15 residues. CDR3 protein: CASTLSRGSNYGYTF. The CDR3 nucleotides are TGTGCCAGCACCCTAAGCAGAGGTAGTAACTATGGCTACACCTTC.

DNA for the CDR3: TGCAGCGTTGCGGGTGGCAAGACTAGCGGGGGCAATGAGCAGTTCTTC. It specifies CSVAGGKTSGGNEQFF. The genes are TRBV29-1 and TRBJ2-1; 12 nucleotides agree with TRBD2. The CDR3 is 16 amino acids. Germline CDR1 SQVTM, CDR2 ANQGSEA. With 4 bases clipped from V and 6 bases from J, the junction kept 10 bases outside the gene matches.

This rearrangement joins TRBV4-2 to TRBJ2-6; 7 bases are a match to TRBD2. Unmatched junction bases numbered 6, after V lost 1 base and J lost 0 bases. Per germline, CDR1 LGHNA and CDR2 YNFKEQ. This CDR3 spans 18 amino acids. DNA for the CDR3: TGTGCCAGCAGCCAAGTGAGGACGGGGGGCTCTGGGGCCAACGTCCTGACTTTC. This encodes CASSQVRTGGSGANVLTF.